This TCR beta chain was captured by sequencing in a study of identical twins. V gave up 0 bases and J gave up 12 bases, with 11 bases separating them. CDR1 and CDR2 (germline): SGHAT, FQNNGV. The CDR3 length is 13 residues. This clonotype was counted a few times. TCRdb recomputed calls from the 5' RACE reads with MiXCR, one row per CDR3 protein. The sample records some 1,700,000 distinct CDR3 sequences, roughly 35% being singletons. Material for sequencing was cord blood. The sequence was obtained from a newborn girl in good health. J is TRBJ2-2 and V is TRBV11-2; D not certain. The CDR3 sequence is CASSLDRRLKLFF. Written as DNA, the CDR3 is TGTGCCAGCAGCTTAGATCGCAGGCTTAAGCTGTTTTTT. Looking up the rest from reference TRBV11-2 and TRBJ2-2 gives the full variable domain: EAGVAQSPRYKIIEKRQSVAFWCNPISGHATLYWYQQILGQGPKLLIQFQNNGVVDDSQLPKDRFSAERLKGVDSTLKIQPAKLEDSAVYLCASSLDRRLKLFFGEGSRLTVL.